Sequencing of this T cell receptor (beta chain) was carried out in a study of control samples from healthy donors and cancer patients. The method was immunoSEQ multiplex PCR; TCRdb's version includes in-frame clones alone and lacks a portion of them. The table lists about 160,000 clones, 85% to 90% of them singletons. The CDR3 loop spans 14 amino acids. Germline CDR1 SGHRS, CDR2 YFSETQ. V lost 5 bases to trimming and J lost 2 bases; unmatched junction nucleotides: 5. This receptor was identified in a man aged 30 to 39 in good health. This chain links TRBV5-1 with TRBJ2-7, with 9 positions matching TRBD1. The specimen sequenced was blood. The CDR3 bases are TGCGCCAGCAGTACAGGGGGCGACCCCTACGAGCAGTACTTC. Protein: CASSTGGDPYEQYF.